Each of the 30 T cell receptor beta chains below was sequenced from the same sample in a study of tumor-infiltrating lymphocytes in localized non-small cell lung cancer. This table comes from immunoSEQ multiplex PCR, and its TCRdb copy is limited to in-frame clones, with some not included. The data contain around 14,000 clones, 81% of them seen just once; the ten biggest clones take up just over 2.5%. Sample: lung tumor tissue. The source of these receptors is a human donor with non-small cell lung cancer.

V is TRBV14 and J is TRBJ1-1; no clear D gene. Germline CDR1 SGHDN, CDR2 FVKESK. With 3 bases removed from V and 3 bases from J, the gap between germline ends came to 11 bases. This CDR3 comprises 14 residues. The CDR3 coding sequence is TGTGCCAGCAGCCAGGCCGGGCAGTACACTGAAGCTTTCTTT. Translating gives CASSQAGQYTEAFF. The whole variable domain, remainder taken from reference TRBV14 and TRBJ1-1, is EAGVTQFPSHSVIEKGQTVTLRCDPISGHDNLYWYRRVMGKEIKFLLHFVKESKQDESGMPNNRFLAERTGGTYSTLKVQPAELEDSGVYFCASSQAGQYTEAFFGQGTRLTVV.

Written as DNA, the CDR3 is TGCGCCAGCAGCTTAGCGGGAGGGCCAAAGTACAATGAGCAGTTCTTC. As protein: CASSLAGGPKYNEQFF. This chain connects TRBV5-1 to TRBJ2-1, with 10 bases identical to TRBD2. The germline CDR1 and CDR2 sequences are SGHRS and YFSETQ. CDR3 length: 16 residues. The junction had 6 bases not matched to a gene; V was cut back by 2 bases and J by 4 bases.

V and J are TRBV6-5 and TRBJ2-7, with no clear D. CDR1 is MNHEY, CDR2 SVGAGI, per germline. The CDR3 extends over 14 amino acids. V lost 2 bases and J lost 1, with 9 bases in between. DNA of the CDR3: TGTGCCAGCAGTTACAACAGCCGATCCTACGAGCAGTACTTC. The encoded protein is CASSYNSRSYEQYF.

This clone was counted a few times. V and J are TRBV7-9 and TRBJ2-1, with 9 bases that match TRBD2. Germline loops: CDR1 SEHNR, CDR2 FQNEAQ (reference sequence). The CDR3 covers 18 residues. Germline trimming cut 4 bases from V and 1 base from J; bases unmatched to any gene: 11. DNA of the CDR3: TGTGCCAGCAGCTCGGGGGGGTTCGCGGGAGGGTCCTACAATGAGCAGTTCTTC. It translates to CASSSGGFAGGSYNEQFF.

This chain links TRBV5-1 with TRBJ1-2; D remains unclear. The V end lost 4 bases, the J end lost 2 bases, and 9 bases lay between the germline ends. The CDR3 totals 13 residues. Germline CDR1 and CDR2: SGHRS and YFSETQ. CDR3 sequence reads: CASSLDGNYGYTF. CDR3 DNA: TGCGCCAGCAGCCTCGACGGGAACTATGGCTACACCTTC.

This clone was counted a single time. The chain employs TRBV4-2 and TRBJ2-5; D might be TRBD1 (5 bases). V was trimmed by 2 bases and J by 2 bases, leaving 12 bases between them. Germline values: CDR1 LGHNA, CDR2 YNFKEQ. CDR3 length: 15 amino acids. CDR3 residues: CASSQRAGIQETQYF. The CDR3 DNA is TGTGCCAGCAGCCAAAGGGCAGGGATTCAAGAGACCCAGTACTTC.

The chain recombines TRBV6-1 with TRBJ2-3; 8 bases match TRBD2. J gave up 0 bases and V 4 bases, and 6 bases lay outside the gene matches. Germline assignment: CDR1 MNHNS and CDR2 SASEGT. The CDR3 covers 16 residues. In DNA form, the CDR3 reads TGTGCCAGCAGTGGCTTAGCGGGAACTAGCACAGATACGCAGTATTTT. The encoded protein is CASSGLAGTSTDTQYF.

This clone was counted between two and nine times. The genes are TRBV10-2 and TRBJ2-7; 11 bases fit TRBD2. The CDR3 contains 14 residues. The V and J ends lost 7 bases and 3 bases, in that order; junction bases with no gene match: 5. From germline, CDR1 is WSHSY and CDR2 SAAADI. The CDR3 sequence is CASTPSGRFYEQYF. In DNA form, the CDR3 reads TGCGCCAGCACGCCTAGCGGGAGGTTCTACGAGCAGTACTTC.

This sequence joins TRBV6-1 and TRBJ1-3; D might be TRBD1 (5 bases). V was cut by 7 bases and J by 4 bases, with 14 bases left in between. The CDR3 extends over 14 amino acids. Per the germline V gene, CDR1 is MNHNS and CDR2 is SASEGT. CDR3 coding DNA: TGTGCCAGCAAAGGGACCGCGTTGGGAAACACCATATATTTT. Its protein is CASKGTALGNTIYF.

This clone was seen more than once but under ten times. This chain connects TRBV5-6 to TRBJ1-1, with a tentative D call TRBD1 (5 bases). There are 14 residues in the CDR3. CDR1 is SGHDT, CDR2 YYEEEE, per germline. V was clipped by 4 bases and J by 1 base, with 11 bases between them. CDR3 region: CASSGGYGNTEAFF. The CDR3 DNA is TGTGCCAGCAGCGGGGGATATGGGAACACTGAAGCTTTCTTT.

This chain uses TRBV19 with TRBJ2-7; 8 bases agree with TRBD2. J was trimmed by 6 bases and V by 1 base; bases with no gene match: 11. CDR1 LNHDA and CDR2 SQIVND come from the germline V gene (reference sequence). The CDR3 is made up of 16 amino acids. The CDR3 loop is CASSIGGSGSVGEQYF. The CDR3 nucleotides are TGTGCCAGTAGTATAGGCGGGAGCGGGAGCGTAGGCGAGCAGTACTTC. The full variable domain, its missing parts supplied by reference TRBV19 and TRBJ2-7, is DGGITQSPKYLFRKEGQNVTLSCEQNLNHDAMYWYRQDPGQGLRLIYYSQIVNDFQKGDIAEGYSVSREKKESFPLTVTSAQKNPTAFYLCASSIGGSGSVGEQYFGPGTRLTVT.

The rearrangement uses TRBV30 and TRBJ1-2; TRBD1 agrees at 7 bases. Germline V gene lookup returns CDR1 GTSNPN and CDR2 SVGIG (reference sequence). This CDR3 spans 13 amino acids. The V and J ends lost 2 bases and 6 bases, in that order; junction bases with no gene match: 6. This chain's CDR3 is CAWSSDRVDGYTF. The DNA for the CDR3 is TGTGCCTGGAGTTCAGACAGGGTCGATGGCTACACCTTC.

This clone was seen just once. This sequence joins TRBV20-1 and TRBJ2-4; D unclear. V was cut by 7 bases and J by 1 base, with 5 bases left in between. In germline, CDR1 is DFQATT, CDR2 SNEGSKA (reference sequence). The CDR3 covers 11 residues. The CDR3 region is CSGDAKNIQYF. The CDR3 DNA is TGCAGTGGGGATGCCAAAAACATTCAGTACTTC.

This chain links TRBV30 with TRBJ1-2; no clear D. This CDR3 has 12 amino acids. The germline CDR1 and CDR2 sequences are GTSNPN and SVGIG (reference sequence). V lost 2 bases and J 0 bases, leaving 4 bases between the germline ends. The CDR3 here is CAWSLSNYGYTF. The CDR3 nucleotides are TGTGCCTGGAGTCTGTCTAACTATGGCTACACCTTC.

J is TRBJ1-1 and V is TRBV5-1; D unclear. The length of the CDR3 is 15 residues. Germline CDR1 SGHRS, CDR2 YFSETQ. Trimming took off 2 bases at V and 0 bases at J, with 11 bases between the two ends. CDR3 in DNA: TGCGCCAGCAGCTTAACGCTGGCCATGAACACTGAAGCTTTCTTT. Translating gives CASSLTLAMNTEAFF.

V and J are TRBV4-1 and TRBJ2-2, with 9 bases matching TRBD2. CDR3 length: 16 amino acids. The J segment lost 7 bases and the V segment lost 5 bases, leaving 11 bases of the junction unmatched. Per the germline V gene, CDR1 is MGHRA and CDR2 is YSYEKL. CDR3 region: CASSDPGLASVGELFF. CDR3 nucleotides: TGCGCCAGCAGCGATCCGGGACTAGCTAGCGTCGGGGAGCTGTTTTTT.

This clone was picked up one time. V usage is TRBV30 and J usage is TRBJ1-3, with no clear D. This CDR3 has 12 residues. Germline values: CDR1 GTSNPN, CDR2 SVGIG (reference sequence). V lost 4 bases to trimming and J lost 11 bases, with 15 bases between them. DNA for the CDR3: TGTGCCTGGACCAACACCGGGCTCGCCATATATTTT. Translated, it gives CAWTNTGLAIYF.

The chain employs TRBV5-6 and TRBJ1-2; weak D call: TRBD1 (5 bases). CDR1 is SGHDT, CDR2 YYEEEE, per germline. V lost 4 bases and J 5 bases, leaving 15 bases between the germline ends. This CDR3 has 14 amino acids. The CDR3: CASSPGIKGYGYTF. The CDR3 region has the DNA TGTGCCAGCAGCCCTGGGATTAAGGGGTATGGCTACACCTTC. Supplemented by reference TRBV5-6 and TRBJ1-2, the full variable domain reads DAGVTQSPTHLIKTRGQQVTLRCSPKSGHDTVSWYQQALGQGPQFIFQYYEEEERQRGNFPDRFSGHQFPNYSSELNVNALLLGDSALYLCASSPGIKGYGYTFGSGTRLTVV.

V usage is TRBV7-2 and J usage is TRBJ1-5; D possibly corresponds to TRBD1 (6 bases). Germline CDR1 is SGHTA and CDR2 is FQGNSA. Between the trimmed V and J ends, which lost 5 bases and 6 bases, there was a span of 20 bases. This CDR3 is built from 16 residues. CDR3 in DNA: TGTGCCAGCAGCCCACAGACGAACAGGGCCGTTCAGCCCCAGCATTTT. Its translation is CASSPQTNRAVQPQHF.

This clone was seen a handful of times. The chain uses TRBV30 and TRBJ2-7; D possibly uses TRBD1 or TRBD2 (7 bases each). Germline V gives CDR1 GTSNPN, CDR2 SVGIG (reference sequence). CDR3 length equals 13 residues. The V end lost 4 bases, the J end lost 6 bases, and 16 bases lay between the germline ends. CDR3 residues: CAWNWGRGGEQYF. CDR3 coding DNA: TGTGCCTGGAATTGGGGCAGGGGGGGCGAGCAGTACTTC.

The rearrangement joins TRBV6-1 to TRBJ2-7; 7 bases fit TRBD2. Germline V gene data show CDR1 as MNHNS and CDR2 as SASEGT. The CDR3 length is 14 residues. V trimming: 4 bases; J trimming: 2 bases; junction bases outside the gene matches: 5. This CDR3 is CASSALAPTYEQYF. CDR3 DNA sequence: TGTGCCAGCAGTGCACTAGCGCCCACCTACGAGCAGTACTTC.

V gene TRBV7-9 combines with J gene TRBJ1-2; a possible D gene is TRBD1 (6 bases). CDR1 and CDR2 from the germline V gene are SEHNR and FQNEAQ (reference sequence). The germline V and J ends were trimmed by 5 bases and 6 bases, with 19 bases remaining between them. This CDR3 comprises 15 residues. Here the CDR3 reads CASSTDRPSGDGYTF. The CDR3 bases are TGTGCCAGCAGCACCGACAGGCCGTCAGGGGATGGCTACACCTTC.

CDR3 sequence reads: CASSPGLAGGGSYNEQFF. The CDR3 bases are TGTGCCAGCAGCCCAGGACTAGCGGGAGGCGGAAGCTACAATGAGCAGTTCTTC. This rearrangement joins TRBV5-5 to TRBJ2-1; TRBD2 aligns across 14 bases. The V gene's germline CDR1 is SGHKS and CDR2 YYEKEE (reference sequence). The CDR3 totals 18 residues. V lost 4 bases to trimming and J lost 3 bases; unmatched junction nucleotides: 9.

This rearrangement joins TRBV4-1 to TRBJ1-5, with D uncertain. The germline gives CDR1 MGHRA, CDR2 YSYEKL. Trimming took 0 bases from V and 6 from J, leaving 9 bases between them. The CDR3 is made up of 14 amino acids. The CDR3 loop reads CASSQDFGVQPQHF. For the CDR3, the DNA is TGCGCCAGCAGCCAAGATTTTGGGGTTCAGCCCCAGCATTTT.

The chain employs TRBV9 and TRBJ1-5; D remains unclear. The V end lost 0 bases, the J end lost 9 bases, and 10 bases lay between the germline ends. The CDR3 is 13 residues long. Per the germline V gene, CDR1 is SGDLS and CDR2 is YYNGEE. CDR3 amino acids: CASSVATMGPQHF. The CDR3 DNA is TGTGCCAGCAGCGTAGCTACGATGGGGCCCCAGCATTTT.

The sample holds one count of this clone. The rearrangement links TRBV19 to TRBJ2-7; D is perhaps TRBD1 (6 bases). Per germline, CDR1 LNHDA and CDR2 SQIVND (reference sequence). The germline V and J ends were trimmed by 5 bases and 2 bases, with 16 bases remaining between them. The CDR3 has 15 residues. The CDR3 DNA follows: TGTGCCAGTAGTCCCTATGCAGGGGACACCTACGAGCAGTACTTC. Translated: CASSPYAGDTYEQYF.

V is TRBV30 and J is TRBJ2-4; 8 bases fit TRBD1. The ends lost 5 bases at V and 0 bases at J; junction bases unmatched: 0. Germline V gives CDR1 GTSNPN, CDR2 SVGIG (reference sequence). This CDR3 region has 13 residues. This CDR3 is CAWDRGAKNIQYF. The CDR3 DNA is TGTGCCTGGGACAGGGGAGCCAAAAACATTCAGTACTTC.

This chain links TRBV2 with TRBJ2-2; 7 nucleotides match TRBD2. Germline V gene sequence: CDR1 SNHLY, CDR2 FYNNEI. CDR3 length equals 15 residues. V lost 6 bases to trimming and J lost 4 bases; unmatched junction nucleotides: 8. CDR3 sequence reads: CASRGTTYGTGELFF. The CDR3 DNA sequence: TGTGCCAGCAGAGGGACTACTTATGGCACCGGGGAGCTGTTTTTT.

This chain links TRBV7-2 with TRBJ2-2; weak D call: TRBD2 (5 bases). Germline V lookup: CDR1 SGHTA, CDR2 FQGNSA. With 3 bases removed from V and 1 base from J, the gap between germline ends came to 6 bases. The CDR3 is 14 amino acids. The CDR3 DNA reads TGTGCCAGCAGCTTCAGCGGGAACACCGGGGAGCTGTTTTTT. This gives the protein CASSFSGNTGELFF.

This chain uses TRBV7-2 with TRBJ2-2; D is undetermined. V lost 5 bases, J lost 6 bases, and 7 bases lay in between. Germline V gene lookup returns CDR1 SGHTA and CDR2 FQGNSA. This CDR3 is 12 amino acids long. The CDR3 DNA sequence: TGTGCCAGCAGCACCAGGTCCGGGGAGCTGTTTTTT. It codes for CASSTRSGELFF.